A selection of T cell receptor beta chains follows, all from one sample in a study of beta chain features in type 1 diabetes. Assay used: immunoSEQ multiplex PCR; TCRdb lists only in-frame clones, some missing. The sample contains under 95,000 clones, 25% to 35% of which appear only once. The sequenced material came from stem cell memory CD4+ T cells from blood. These receptors all come from a woman aged 18 to 35 in good health. CDR3s include the opening cysteine and the closing phenylalanine or tryptophan. D genes are given only for firm matches. Only some rows state a clone size, as once, few, many or a class for expanded clones.

abundance	v_gene	d_gene	j_gene	CDR3nt	CDR3aa
-	TRBV19	TRBD2	TRBJ2-7	TGTGCCAGTAGTACTCTAGCGGGAGGCTACGAGCAGTACTTC	CASSTLAGGYEQYF
-	TRBV4-3	-	TRBJ1-4	TGCGCCAGCAGCCAAGACGAGAGTGAAAAACTGTTTTTT	CASSQDESEKLFF
-	TRBV18	TRBD1	TRBJ1-2	TGTGCCAGCTCACCGGGACAGGGCTATGGCTACACCTTC	CASSPGQGYGYTF
few	TRBV2	TRBD1	TRBJ1-1	TGTGCCAGCAGCAGGGACAGGGACAGTTGGTCGAACACTGAAGCTTTCTTT	CASSRDRDSWSNTEAFF
-	TRBV7-9	TRBD1	TRBJ2-1	TGTGCCAGCAGCTTGGCCGGACAGGGTGAGCAGTTCTTC	CASSLAGQGEQFF
few	TRBV7-3	-	TRBJ2-1	TGTGCCAGCAGCTTGGCCTCTTACAATGAGCAGTTCTTC	CASSLASYNEQFF
few	TRBV19	-	TRBJ1-5	TGTGCCAGCCTCGGGCAGCCCCAGGGATATAGCAATCAGCCCCAGCATTTT	CASLGQPQGYSNQPQHF
-	TRBV19	TRBD2	TRBJ2-3	TGTGCCAGTACCCCAGCGGGGAGCACAGATACGCAGTATTTT	CASTPAGSTDTQYF
-	TRBV5-5	TRBD1	TRBJ2-7	TGTGCCAGCAGCTTGGCCGGGACAGGGGCCTACGAGCAGTACTTC	CASSLAGTGAYEQYF
few	TRBV19	TRBD2	TRBJ2-1	TGTGCCAGTAGTATGACTAGCGGGAGGATGTTGAATGAGCAGTTCTTC	CASSMTSGRMLNEQFF
-	TRBV5-1	-	TRBJ2-5	TGCGCCAGCAGCTTGGCCGTTGGGCCCCAAGAGACCCAGTACTTC	CASSLAVGPQETQYF
-	TRBV4-1	TRBD1	TRBJ2-1	TGCGCCAGCAGCCACAGACAGGGAGCTGGGAATGAGCAGTTCTTC	CASSHRQGAGNEQFF
few	TRBV11-2	-	TRBJ1-2	TGTGCCAGCAGCAACAGTCCCCGGGGGAGGCCTAGGGGCTACACCTTC	CASSNSPRGRPRGYTF
-	TRBV29-1	-	TRBJ2-5	TGCAGCGTAGGGGCCATAGGGGCCCAAGAGACCCAGTACTTC	CSVGAIGAQETQYF
-	TRBV19	-	TRBJ2-2	TGTGCCAGTAGTAGGCAGGGATCAACCGGGGAGCTGTTTTTT	CASSRQGSTGELFF
-	TRBV7-2	TRBD1	TRBJ1-5	TGTGCCAGCAGCCCGGGACAGGGGGATCAGCCCCAGCATTTT	CASSPGQGDQPQHF
-	TRBV5-4	-	TRBJ1-2	TGTGCCAGCTCCTCTAGACAGTCGGATGGCTACACCTTC	CASSSRQSDGYTF
-	TRBV2	TRBD1	TRBJ2-2	TGTGCCAGCTGGTTGGACAGGGCGAACACCGGGGAGCTGTTTTTT	CASWLDRANTGELFF
-	TRBV5-1	-	TRBJ2-3	TGCGCCAGCTTCGAAGGGGAAGTCACAGATACGCAGTATTTT	CASFEGEVTDTQYF
-	TRBV11-2	-	TRBJ2-3	TGTGCCAGCAGCCCCGGACACAGGCCGGCGGAACAGGATACGCAGTATTTT	CASSPGHRPAEQDTQYF
few	TRBV14	TRBD2	TRBJ2-3	TGTGCCAGCAGCCGTGGGACTATACTCACAGATACGCAGTATTTT	CASSRGTILTDTQYF
few	TRBV9	TRBD2	TRBJ2-5	TGTGCCAGCAGCAATAGCGGGGGGTCCGAAGAGACCCAGTACTTC	CASSNSGGSEETQYF
-	TRBV16	-	TRBJ1-4	TGTGCCAGCAGCCCGTTTGGCGGGACTAATGAAAAACTGTTTTTT	CASSPFGGTNEKLFF
-	TRBV7-9	-	TRBJ2-7	TGTGCCAGCAGTAGACAGCCTTCCTACGAGCAGTACTTC	CASSRQPSYEQYF
-	TRBV5-1	-	TRBJ2-6	TGCGCCAGCAGCTCGGCGACAGCTCCTAGCTCTGGGGCCAACGTCCTGACTTTC	CASSSATAPSSGANVLTF
-	TRBV2	TRBD2	TRBJ2-1	TGTGCCAGCGACCGGGACTACCACAATGAGCAGTTCTTC	CASDRDYHNEQFF
few	TRBV18	TRBD2	TRBJ2-1	TGTGCCAGCTCACCATTCCGGGAGGGGGGCGATGAGCAGTTCTTC	CASSPFREGGDEQFF
once	TRBV10-3	TRBD1	TRBJ2-1	TGTGCCATCAGTCTCCAGGGGGCCTACAATGAGCAGTTCTTC	CAISLQGAYNEQFF
-	TRBV7-2	TRBD2	TRBJ2-3	TGTGCCAGCAGCTTAGCGAGCGGGGTTTCTGATACGCAGTATTTT	CASSLASGVSDTQYF
-	TRBV19	TRBD1	TRBJ1-1	TGTGCCAGTAGTATGGGACAGGGGGCAGGTGAAGCTTTCTTT	CASSMGQGAGEAFF
-	TRBV30	-	TRBJ2-1	TGTGCCTTCGGTAGCTTCTCACCTCCTGAGCAGTTCTTC	CAFGSFSPPEQFF
few	TRBV14	TRBD1	TRBJ1-1	TGTGCCAGCAGCCAACGGACAGGGGGCGCATCTGAAGCTTTCTTT	CASSQRTGGASEAFF
-	TRBV6-6	-	TRBJ2-5	TGTGCCAGCAGTTACGGGGGGAAAGAGACCCAGTACTTC	CASSYGGKETQYF